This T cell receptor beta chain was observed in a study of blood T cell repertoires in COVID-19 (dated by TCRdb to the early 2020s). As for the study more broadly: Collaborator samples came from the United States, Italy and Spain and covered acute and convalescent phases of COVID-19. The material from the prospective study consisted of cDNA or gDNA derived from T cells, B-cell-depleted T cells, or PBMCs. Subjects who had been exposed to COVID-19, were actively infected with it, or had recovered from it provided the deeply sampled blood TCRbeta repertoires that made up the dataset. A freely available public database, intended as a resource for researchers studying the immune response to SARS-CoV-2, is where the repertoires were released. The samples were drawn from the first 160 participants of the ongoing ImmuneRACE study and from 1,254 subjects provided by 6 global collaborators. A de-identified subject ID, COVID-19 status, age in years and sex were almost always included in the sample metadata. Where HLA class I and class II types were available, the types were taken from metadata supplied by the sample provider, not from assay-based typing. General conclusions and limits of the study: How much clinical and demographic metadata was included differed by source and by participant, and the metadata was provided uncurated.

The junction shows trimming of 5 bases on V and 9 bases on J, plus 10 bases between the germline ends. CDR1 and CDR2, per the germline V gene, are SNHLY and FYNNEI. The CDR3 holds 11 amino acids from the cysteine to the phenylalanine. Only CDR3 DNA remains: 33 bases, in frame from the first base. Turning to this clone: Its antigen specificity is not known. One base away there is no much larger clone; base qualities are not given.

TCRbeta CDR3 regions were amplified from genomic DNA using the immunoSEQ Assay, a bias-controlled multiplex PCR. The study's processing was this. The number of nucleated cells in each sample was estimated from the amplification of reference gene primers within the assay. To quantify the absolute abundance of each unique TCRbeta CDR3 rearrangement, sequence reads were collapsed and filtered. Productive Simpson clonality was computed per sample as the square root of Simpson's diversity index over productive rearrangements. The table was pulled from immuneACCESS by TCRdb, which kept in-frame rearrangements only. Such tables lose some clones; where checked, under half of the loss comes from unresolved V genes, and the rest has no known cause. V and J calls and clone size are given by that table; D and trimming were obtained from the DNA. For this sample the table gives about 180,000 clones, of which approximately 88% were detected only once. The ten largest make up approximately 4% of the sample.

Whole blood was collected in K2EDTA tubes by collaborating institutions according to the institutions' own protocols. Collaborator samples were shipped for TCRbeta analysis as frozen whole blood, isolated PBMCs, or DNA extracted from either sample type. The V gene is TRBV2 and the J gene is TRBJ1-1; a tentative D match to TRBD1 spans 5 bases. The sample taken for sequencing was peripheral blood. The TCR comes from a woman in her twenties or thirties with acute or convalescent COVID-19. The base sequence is TGTGCCAGCAGTTCTGGACATCAAGCTTTCTTT. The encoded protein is CASSSGHQAFF.